Listed below are T cell receptor beta chains from one sample, sequenced in a study of shared clonotypes between healthy human individuals. Data came from immunoSEQ multiplex PCR; TCRdb stores just in-frame clones and leaves some out. This sample yields under 850,000 clones, of which about two thirds are seen a single time; 1.8% belongs to the top ten. Input material: memory CD4+ T cells sorted from blood. The origin of the receptors is a woman under 40 in good health. Each CDR3 is given with its conserved first and last residue. Fields, in order: V gene, clone size, D gene, J gene, CDR3 DNA, CDR3 protein. A D gene is named only where the DNA matches it firmly. Clone size is given for some rows only: seen once, a few or many times, or a class if the clone is expanded.

TRBV7-6,NA,NA,TRBJ2-5,TGTGCCAGCAGCTTAGCGCGAGTCGAGACCCAGTACTTC,CASSLARVETQYF
TRBV27,NA,TRBD2,TRBJ2-3,TGTGCCAGCAGCCTTCGGACTAGCGGGGGAGATACGCAGTATTTT,CASSLRTSGGDTQYF
TRBV6-1,NA,NA,TRBJ1-5,TGTGCCAGCAGTCGAACCCGGGGAAGCAATCAGCCCCAGCATTTT,CASSRTRGSNQPQHF
TRBV7-2,many,NA,TRBJ2-3,TGTGCCAGCAGCCCTAGTTATTTGGCAGATACGCAGTATTTT,CASSPSYLADTQYF
TRBV29-1,NA,TRBD2,TRBJ2-7,TGCAGCGTTGAGTCGCGGGAGGGCCTCGAGCAGTACTTC,CSVESREGLEQYF
TRBV6-5,NA,NA,TRBJ2-4,TGTGCCAGCAGTTCGGGCCTAGCCAAAAACATTCAGTACTTC,CASSSGLAKNIQYF
TRBV29-1,NA,NA,TRBJ2-7,TGCAGCGGCGCCCGGGGCGGCGGAGCTAACGAGCAGTACTTC,CSGARGGGANEQYF
TRBV30,NA,NA,TRBJ2-5,TGTGCCTGGAAGAGGGGGGGGCCCCAAGAGACCCAGTACTTC,CAWKRGGPQETQYF
TRBV30,NA,NA,TRBJ1-5,TGTGCCTGGAGTTATTTTGGAGATCAGCCCCAGCATTTT,CAWSYFGDQPQHF
TRBV11-2,many,TRBD1,TRBJ2-7,TGTGCCAGCAGCCCACGCAGGGACAGCTCCTACGAGCAGTACTTC,CASSPRRDSSYEQYF
TRBV7-2,NA,NA,TRBJ1-1,TGTGCCAGCAGCTTATTAGTGAGTACTGAAGCTTTCTTT,CASSLLVSTEAFF
TRBV29-1,NA,NA,TRBJ1-1,TGCAGCGTTGCGGTAGCCGGGGATGAAGCTTTCTTT,CSVAVAGDEAFF
TRBV27,NA,NA,TRBJ2-7,TGTGCCAGCAGTTTCGCGGGGCGCGAGGAGCAGTACTTC,CASSFAGREEQYF
TRBV6-4,NA,NA,TRBJ2-3,TGTGCCAGCAGTGAGGACTACGGAGATACGCAGTATTTT,CASSEDYGDTQYF
TRBV19,NA,TRBD1,TRBJ1-1,TGTGCCAGTAGAACGATACAGGGGAGGACTGAAGCTTTCTTT,CASRTIQGRTEAFF
TRBV10-3,many,NA,TRBJ1-2,TGTGCCATCAGTGTCTTGGGGGGCTCTGGCTACACCTTC,CAISVLGGSGYTF
TRBV7-2,many,NA,TRBJ2-3,TGTGCCAGCAGCTCCCACGGATGGGACCCCGGCACAGATACGCAGTATTTT,CASSSHGWDPGTDTQYF